Listed here is a single T cell receptor (beta chain). Its antigen is not yet known. Qualities for individual bases were not recorded, and no much larger clone is one base off. This sample is drawn from a study of response to subunit inactivated influenza vaccine (dated by TCRdb to the late 2010s). Notes on the research overall: The study used deep quantitative T cell receptor repertoire profiling to track responses to a trivalent subunit inactivated influenza vaccine. General study outcomes and caveats: It was suggested by the authors that each seasonal influenza vaccination may recruit only a limited number of new T cells.

The library was prepared using RT-PCR. Reads for this sample came from an Illumina HiSeq 2500. TCRdb's own reprocessing of the public reads used fastp at Q25 and MiXCR and kept productive beta chains. Rows are unified per CDR3 protein, each entry keeping the most common DNA and genes. In all, the sample holds 650,000 to 700,000 distinct CDR3 sequences, and less than 20% of those were seen once. Together, the top ten hold under 14% of the sample. The germline V and J ends show losses of 0 bases and 6 bases respectively, and no gene match explains 6 bases of the junction. From a lookup of the germline V gene, CDR1 and CDR2 are ENHRY and SYGVKD. The CDR3 contains 15 residues, cysteine and phenylalanine counted. Only the CDR3 DNA stays, 45 bases, in frame from base 1.

The TCR comes from a man aged 45-65 years who received an inactivated influenza vaccine. Donor details come from another sample of the same person, matched by shared clones. This material consisted of PBMCs from blood, taken 11 to 12 days after vaccination. Recombination joined TRBV10-3 with TRBJ1-1, with 8 central nucleotides matching TRBD1. The CDR3 protein is CAISESGRGPSEAFF. The DNA sequence is given as TGTGCCATCAGTGAGTCGGGCAGGGGGCCGTCTGAAGCTTTCTTT.